The present T cell receptor beta chain was sequenced within a study of shared clonotypes between healthy human individuals. General study results and limits: Naive subsets typically showed greater estimated richness than memory subsets. Owing to a small donor count, the genetic and exposure-history diversity represented was limited. Only blood was sampled; tissue repertoires likely differ.

The CDR3 loop spans 13 amino acids. Germline lookup yields CDR1 SGHNT and CDR2 YENEEA. V lost 5 bases and J lost 7; bases outside the gene matches: 7. CD45RO-negative CD8 cells positively selected for CCR7 made up the naive population, which excluded terminally differentiated effector memory CD45RA+ cells. The authors ran the assay at deep level. TCRdb's table, derived via immunoSEQ multiplex PCR, lists solely in-frame clones and lacks some. The sample consists of hundreds of thousands of clones, roughly 98% of them appearing once. As regards this clone: Its antigen remains unknown.

Sequenced: naive CD8+ T cells sorted from blood. J is TRBJ2-7 and V is TRBV11-3, with 8 bases identical to TRBD2. This TCR was sampled from a man between 25 and 39 years old in good health. Written as DNA, the CDR3 is TGTGCCAGCAGCGACGGACTAGCCGGGGAGCAGTACTTC. Its translation is CASSDGLAGEQYF.